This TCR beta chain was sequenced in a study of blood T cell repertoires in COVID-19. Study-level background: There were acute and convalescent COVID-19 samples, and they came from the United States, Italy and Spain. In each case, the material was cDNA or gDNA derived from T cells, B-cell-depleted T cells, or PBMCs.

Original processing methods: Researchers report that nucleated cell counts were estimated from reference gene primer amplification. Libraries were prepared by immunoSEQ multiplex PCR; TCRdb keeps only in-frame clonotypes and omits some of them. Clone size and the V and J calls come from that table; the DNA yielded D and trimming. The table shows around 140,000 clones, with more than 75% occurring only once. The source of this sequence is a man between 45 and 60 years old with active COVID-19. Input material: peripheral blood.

The CDR3 nucleotides read TGCGCCAGCAGCCAACAGGGCTTCAATTCACCCCTCCACTTT. It codes for CASSQQGFNSPLHF. The J gene is TRBJ1-6, the V gene TRBV4-1, with D possibly being TRBD1 (5 bases). The V gene lost 2 bases and the J gene lost 7 bases, with 9 bases spanning the gap. Germline V CDR1 and CDR2: MGHRA, YSYEKL. The CDR3 covers 14 residues.